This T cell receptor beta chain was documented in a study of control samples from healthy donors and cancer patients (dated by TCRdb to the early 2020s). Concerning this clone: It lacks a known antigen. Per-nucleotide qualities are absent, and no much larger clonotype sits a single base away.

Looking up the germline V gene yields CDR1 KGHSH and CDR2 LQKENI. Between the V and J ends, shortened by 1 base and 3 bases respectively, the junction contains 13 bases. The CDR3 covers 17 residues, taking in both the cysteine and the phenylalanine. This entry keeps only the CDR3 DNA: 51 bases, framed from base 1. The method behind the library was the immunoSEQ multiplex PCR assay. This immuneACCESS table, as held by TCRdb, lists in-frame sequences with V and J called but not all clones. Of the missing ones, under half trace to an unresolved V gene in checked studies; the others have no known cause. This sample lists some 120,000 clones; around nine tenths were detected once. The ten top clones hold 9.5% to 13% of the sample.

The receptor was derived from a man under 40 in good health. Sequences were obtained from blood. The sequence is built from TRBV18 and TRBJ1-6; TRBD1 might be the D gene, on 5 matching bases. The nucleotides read TGTGCCAGCTCACCACAACAGGAAGCAAGCTATAATTCACCCCTCCACTTT. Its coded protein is CASSPQQEASYNSPLHF.